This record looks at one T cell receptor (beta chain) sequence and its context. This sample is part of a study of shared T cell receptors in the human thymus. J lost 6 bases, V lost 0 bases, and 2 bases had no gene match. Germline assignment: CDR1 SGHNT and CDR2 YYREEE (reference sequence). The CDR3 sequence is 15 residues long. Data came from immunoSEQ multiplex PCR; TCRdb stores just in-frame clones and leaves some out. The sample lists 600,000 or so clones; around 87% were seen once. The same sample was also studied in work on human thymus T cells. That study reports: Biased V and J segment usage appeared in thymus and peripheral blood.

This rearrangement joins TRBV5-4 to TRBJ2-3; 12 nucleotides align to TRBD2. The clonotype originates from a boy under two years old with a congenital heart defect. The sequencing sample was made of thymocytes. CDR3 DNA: TGTGCCAGCAGCTTGGGGCTAGCGGGAGGGGATACGCAGTATTTT. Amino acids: CASSLGLAGGDTQYF.